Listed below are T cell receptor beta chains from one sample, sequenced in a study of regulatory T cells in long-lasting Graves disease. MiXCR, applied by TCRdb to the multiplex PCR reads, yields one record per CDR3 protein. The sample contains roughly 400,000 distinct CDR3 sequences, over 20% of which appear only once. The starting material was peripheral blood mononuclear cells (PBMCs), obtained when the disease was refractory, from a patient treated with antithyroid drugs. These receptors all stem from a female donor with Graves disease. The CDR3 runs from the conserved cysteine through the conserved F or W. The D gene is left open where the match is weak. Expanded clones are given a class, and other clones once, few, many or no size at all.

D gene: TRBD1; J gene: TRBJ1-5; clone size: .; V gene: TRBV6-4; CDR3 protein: CASSLDRGRNQPRHF; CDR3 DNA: TGTGCCAGCAGTCTCGACAGGGGCCGCAATCAGCCCCGGCATTTT
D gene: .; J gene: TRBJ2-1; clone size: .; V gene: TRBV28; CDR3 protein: CASSSQGLAYNEQFF; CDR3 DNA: TGTGCCAGCAGTTCCCAGGGTCTTGCCTACAATGAGCAGTTCTTC
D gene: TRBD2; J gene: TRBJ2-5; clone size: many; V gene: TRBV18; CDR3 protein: CASSTGLAVQETQYF; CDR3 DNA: TGTGCCAGCTCAACGGGACTAGCGGTGCAAGAGACCCAGTACTTC
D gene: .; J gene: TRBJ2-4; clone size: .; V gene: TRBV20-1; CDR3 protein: CSARDQVEGTKNIRYF; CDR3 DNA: TGCAGTGCTAGAGATCAGGTCGAGGGTACCAAAAACATTCGGTACTTC
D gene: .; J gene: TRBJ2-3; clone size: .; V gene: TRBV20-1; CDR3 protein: CSAQTITDTQYF; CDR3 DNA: TGCAGTGCCCAGACAATCACAGATACGCAGTATTTT
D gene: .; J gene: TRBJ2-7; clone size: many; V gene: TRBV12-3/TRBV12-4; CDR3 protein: CASSHGQTEQYF; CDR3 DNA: TGTGCCAGCAGCCACGGACAGACTGAGCAGTACTTC
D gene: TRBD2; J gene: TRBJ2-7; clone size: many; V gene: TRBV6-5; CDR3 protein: CASSYYGLAGGNEQYF; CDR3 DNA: TGTGCCAGCAGTTATTACGGACTAGCGGGAGGAAACGAGCAGTACTTC
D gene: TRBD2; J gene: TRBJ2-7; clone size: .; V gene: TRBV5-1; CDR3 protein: CASSSGTSGNYEQYF; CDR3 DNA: TGCGCCAGCAGCTCCGGGACTAGCGGGAACTACGAGCAGTACTTC
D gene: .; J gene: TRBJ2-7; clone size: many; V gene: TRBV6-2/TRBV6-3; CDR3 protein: CASSYLRDHYEQYF; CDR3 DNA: TGTGCCAGCAGTTACTTGCGGGATCACTACGAGCAGTACTTC
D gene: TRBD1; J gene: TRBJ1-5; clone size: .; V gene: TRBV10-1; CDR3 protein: CASSHTPTGDSNQPQHF; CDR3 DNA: TGCGCCAGCAGTCATACCCCGACAGGGGATAGCAATCAGCCCCAGCATTTT
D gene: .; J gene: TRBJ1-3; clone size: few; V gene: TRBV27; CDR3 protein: CASGPGQPPSGNTIYF; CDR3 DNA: TGTGCCAGCGGCCCGGGACAACCACCCTCTGGAAACACCATATATTTT
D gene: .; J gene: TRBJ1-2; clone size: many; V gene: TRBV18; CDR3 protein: CASSQTTGYGYTF; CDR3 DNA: TGTGCCAGCTCGCAGACAACGGGCTATGGCTACACCTTC
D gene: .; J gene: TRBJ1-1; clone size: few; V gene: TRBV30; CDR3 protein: CAWSDTNTEAFF; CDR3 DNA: TGTGCCTGGAGCGACACAAACACTGAAGCTTTCTTT
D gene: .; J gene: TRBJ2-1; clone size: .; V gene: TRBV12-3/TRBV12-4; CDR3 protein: CASSFLLAASSYNEQFF; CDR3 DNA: TGTGCCAGCAGTTTCCTCTTAGCGGCGAGCTCCTACAATGAGCAGTTCTTC
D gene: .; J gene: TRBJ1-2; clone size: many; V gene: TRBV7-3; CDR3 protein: CASSLNRENYGYTF; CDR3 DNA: TGTGCCAGCAGCTTAAACAGGGAGAACTATGGCTACACCTTC
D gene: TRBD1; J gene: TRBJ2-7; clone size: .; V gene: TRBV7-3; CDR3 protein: CASSPTGGGEQYF; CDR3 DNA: TGTGCCAGCAGCCCAACAGGGGGCGGGGAGCAGTACTTC
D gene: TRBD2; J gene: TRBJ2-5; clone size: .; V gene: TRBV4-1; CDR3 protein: CASSHPSGSQETQYF; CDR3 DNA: TGCGCCAGCAGCCACCCTAGCGGGAGTCAAGAGACCCAGTACTTC
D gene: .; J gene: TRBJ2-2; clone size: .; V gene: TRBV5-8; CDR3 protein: CASSPWTENTGELFF; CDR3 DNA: TGTGCCAGCAGCCCTTGGACAGAGAACACCGGGGAGCTGTTTTTT
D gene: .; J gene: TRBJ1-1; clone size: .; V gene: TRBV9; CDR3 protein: CASSVEGSAFTEAFF; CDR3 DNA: TGTGCCAGCAGCGTAGAAGGGTCAGCCTTTACTGAAGCTTTCTTT
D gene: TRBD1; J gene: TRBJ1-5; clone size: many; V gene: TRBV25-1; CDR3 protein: CASSAGGWYNQPQHF; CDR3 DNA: TGTGCCAGCAGTGCAGGGGGCTGGTACAATCAGCCCCAGCATTTT
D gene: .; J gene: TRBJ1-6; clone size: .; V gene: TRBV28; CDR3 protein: CASSFYGQYSSPLHF; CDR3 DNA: TGTGCCAGCAGTTTTTACGGCCAGTATAGTTCACCCCTCCACTTT
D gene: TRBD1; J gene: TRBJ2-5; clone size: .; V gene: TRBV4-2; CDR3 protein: CASSHSGGPETQYF; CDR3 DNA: TGTGCCAGCAGCCATTCAGGGGGTCCAGAGACCCAGTACTTC
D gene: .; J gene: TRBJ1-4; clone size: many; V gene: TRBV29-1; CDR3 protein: CSCVDSPNEKLFF; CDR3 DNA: TGCAGCTGCGTGGACAGCCCAAATGAAAAACTGTTTTTT
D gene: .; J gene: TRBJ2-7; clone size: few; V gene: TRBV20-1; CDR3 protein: CSAICRLTTYEQYF; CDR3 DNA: TGCAGTGCCATCTGCAGACTCACCACCTACGAGCAGTACTTC
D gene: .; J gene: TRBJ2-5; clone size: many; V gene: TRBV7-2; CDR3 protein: CASSFPPGAGSRETQYF; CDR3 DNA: TGTGCCAGCAGCTTTCCCCCGGGGGCAGGGTCGAGGGAGACCCAGTACTTC
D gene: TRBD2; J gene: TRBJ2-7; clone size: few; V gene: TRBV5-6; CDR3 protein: CASVLAGVSYEQYF; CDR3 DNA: TGTGCCAGCGTTCTAGCGGGAGTCTCCTACGAGCAGTACTTC
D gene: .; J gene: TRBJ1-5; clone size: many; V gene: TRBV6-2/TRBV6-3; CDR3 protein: CASSPGGYSNQPQHF; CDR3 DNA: TGTGCCAGCAGTCCCGGGGGGTATAGCAATCAGCCCCAGCATTTT
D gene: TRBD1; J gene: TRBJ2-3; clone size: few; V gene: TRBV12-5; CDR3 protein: CASGTGTGGLTDTQYF; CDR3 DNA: TGTGCTAGTGGTACCGGGACAGGGGGCCTTACAGATACGCAGTATTTT
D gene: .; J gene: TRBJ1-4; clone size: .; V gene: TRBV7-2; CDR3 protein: CASSLDQGGEKLFF; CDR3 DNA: TGTGCCAGCAGCTTAGATCAGGGTGGTGAAAAACTGTTTTTT
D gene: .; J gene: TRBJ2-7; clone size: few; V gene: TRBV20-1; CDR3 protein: CSASNTFNYEQYF; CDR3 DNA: TGCAGTGCTAGTAATACCTTTAACTACGAGCAGTACTTC
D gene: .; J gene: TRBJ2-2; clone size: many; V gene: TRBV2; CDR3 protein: CASSVIQGNTGELFF; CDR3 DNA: TGTGCCAGCAGTGTAATACAGGGGAACACCGGGGAGCTGTTTTTT
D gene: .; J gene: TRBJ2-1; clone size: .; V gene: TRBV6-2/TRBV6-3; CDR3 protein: CASSNPGGNNEQFF; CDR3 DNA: TGTGCCAGCAGCAACCCTGGGGGGAACAATGAGCAGTTCTTC
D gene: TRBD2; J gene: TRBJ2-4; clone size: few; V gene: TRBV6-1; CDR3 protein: CASSEAVGGLAGEIQYF; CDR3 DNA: TGTGCCAGCAGTGAAGCGGTGGGGGGACTAGCGGGAGAAATTCAGTACTTC
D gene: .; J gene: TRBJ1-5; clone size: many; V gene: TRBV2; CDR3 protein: CASSEGKTRNQPQHF; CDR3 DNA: TGTGCCAGCAGTGAAGGGAAGACAAGAAATCAGCCCCAGCATTTT
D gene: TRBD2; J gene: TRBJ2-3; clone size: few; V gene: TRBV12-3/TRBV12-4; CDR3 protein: CASTVFTGTSGRRSPDTQYF; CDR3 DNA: TGTGCCAGCACCGTCTTTACCGGGACTAGCGGGAGACGTTCCCCAGATACGCAGTATTTT
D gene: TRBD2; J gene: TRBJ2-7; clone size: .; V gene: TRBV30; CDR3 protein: CACPGLAGDEQYF; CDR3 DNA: TGTGCCTGCCCGGGACTAGCGGGAGACGAGCAGTACTTC
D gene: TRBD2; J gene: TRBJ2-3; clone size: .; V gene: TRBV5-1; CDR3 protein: CASGSGRIGTDTQYF; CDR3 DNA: TGCGCCAGCGGTAGCGGGAGGATAGGCACAGATACGCAGTATTTT
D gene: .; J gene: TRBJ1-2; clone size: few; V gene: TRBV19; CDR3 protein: CASFSQAGVEGGYTF; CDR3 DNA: TGTGCCAGTTTCTCCCAAGCGGGGGTGGAAGGCGGCTACACCTTC
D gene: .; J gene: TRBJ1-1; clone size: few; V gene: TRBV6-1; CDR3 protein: CASKRQLFGNTEAFF; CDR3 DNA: TGTGCCAGCAAACGACAACTATTTGGGAACACTGAAGCTTTCTTT
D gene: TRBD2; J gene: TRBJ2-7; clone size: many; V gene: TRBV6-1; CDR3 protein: CASGPGTSGRNEQYF; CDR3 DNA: TGTGCCAGCGGCCCCGGGACTAGCGGGAGAAACGAGCAGTACTTC
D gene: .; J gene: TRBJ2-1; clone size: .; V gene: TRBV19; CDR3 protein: CASRTVREQFF; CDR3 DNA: TGTGCCAGTAGGACCGTGAGGGAGCAGTTCTTC
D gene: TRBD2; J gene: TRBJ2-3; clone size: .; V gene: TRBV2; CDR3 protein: CASSGTSGVDTQYF; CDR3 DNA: TGTGCCAGCAGTGGGACTAGCGGAGTAGATACGCAGTATTTT
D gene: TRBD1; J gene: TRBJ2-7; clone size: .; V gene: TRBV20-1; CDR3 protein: CSTRWGQGTYEQYF; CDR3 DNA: TGCAGTACTAGGTGGGGACAGGGGACCTACGAGCAGTACTTC
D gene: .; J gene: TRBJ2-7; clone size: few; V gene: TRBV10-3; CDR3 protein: CAISGPREYEQYF; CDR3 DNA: TGTGCCATCAGCGGGCCGAGGGAATACGAGCAGTACTTC
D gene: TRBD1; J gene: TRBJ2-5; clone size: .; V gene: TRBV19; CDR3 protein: CASSTTGSGQETQYF; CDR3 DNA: TGTGCCAGTAGTACGACAGGGTCAGGGCAAGAGACCCAGTACTTC
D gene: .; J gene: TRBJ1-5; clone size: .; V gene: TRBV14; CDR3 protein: CASSFRGLMNQPQHF; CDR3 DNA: TGTGCCAGCTCTTTTCGGGGACTGATGAATCAGCCCCAGCATTTT
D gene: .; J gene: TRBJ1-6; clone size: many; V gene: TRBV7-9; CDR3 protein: CASSTPGTENSPLHF; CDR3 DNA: TGTGCCAGCAGCACCCCCGGGACGGAAAATTCACCCCTCCACTTT
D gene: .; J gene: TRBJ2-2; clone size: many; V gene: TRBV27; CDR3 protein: CASHAVHGELFF; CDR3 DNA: TGTGCCAGCCATGCGGTTCACGGGGAGCTGTTTTTT
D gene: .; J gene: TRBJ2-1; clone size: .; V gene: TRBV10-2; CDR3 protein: CASRQTGMVYNEQFF; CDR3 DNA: TGCGCCAGCAGACAAACAGGGATGGTCTACAATGAGCAGTTCTTC
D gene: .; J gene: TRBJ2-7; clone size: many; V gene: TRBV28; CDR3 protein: CASSPPPLGGSEQYF; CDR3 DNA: TGTGCCAGCAGCCCACCCCCACTAGGGGGAAGCGAGCAGTACTTC
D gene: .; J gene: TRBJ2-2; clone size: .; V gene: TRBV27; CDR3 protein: CASRQVGIGELFF; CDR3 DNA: TGTGCCAGTCGACAGGTTGGCATCGGGGAGCTGTTTTTT
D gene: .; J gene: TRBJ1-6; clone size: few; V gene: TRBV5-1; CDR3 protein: CASSFGQSNNSPLHF; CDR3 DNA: TGCGCCAGCAGCTTTGGCCAGAGTAATAATTCACCCCTCCACTTT
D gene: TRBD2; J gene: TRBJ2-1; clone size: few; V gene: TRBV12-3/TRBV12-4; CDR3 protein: CASLAGVGYEQFF; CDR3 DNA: TGTGCCAGTCTAGCGGGAGTAGGCTATGAGCAGTTCTTC